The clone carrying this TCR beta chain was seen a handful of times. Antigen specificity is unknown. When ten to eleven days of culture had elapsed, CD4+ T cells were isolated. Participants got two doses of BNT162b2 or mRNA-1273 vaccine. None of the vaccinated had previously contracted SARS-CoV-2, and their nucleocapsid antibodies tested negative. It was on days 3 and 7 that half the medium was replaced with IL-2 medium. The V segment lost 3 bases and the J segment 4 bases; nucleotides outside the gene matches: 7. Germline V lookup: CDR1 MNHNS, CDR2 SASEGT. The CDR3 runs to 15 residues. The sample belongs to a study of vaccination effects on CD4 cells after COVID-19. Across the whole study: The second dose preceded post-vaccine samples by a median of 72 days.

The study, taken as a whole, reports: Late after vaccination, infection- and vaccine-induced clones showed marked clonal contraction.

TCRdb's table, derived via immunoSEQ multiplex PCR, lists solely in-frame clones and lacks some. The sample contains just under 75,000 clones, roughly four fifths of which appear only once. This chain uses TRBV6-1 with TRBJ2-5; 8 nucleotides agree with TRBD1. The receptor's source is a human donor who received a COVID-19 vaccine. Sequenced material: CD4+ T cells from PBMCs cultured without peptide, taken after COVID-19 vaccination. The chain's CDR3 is CASSDARGPRETQYF. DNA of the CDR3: TGTGCCAGCAGTGATGCCAGGGGGCCACGAGAGACCCAGTACTTC.